The rows below give T cell receptor beta chains drawn from one sample of a study of T cell repertoires in cytomegalovirus infection. Each CDR3 protein is one row after TCRdb ran MiXCR on the reads. The sample has about 260,000 distinct CDR3 sequences; roughly 10% are singletons. Sequences were obtained from PBMCs. The receptor set was obtained from a human donor in good health (CMV status not recorded). Some clones in this sample may be carry-over from other donors' samples. The CDR3 runs from the conserved cysteine through the conserved F or W. A D gene is named only where the DNA matches it firmly. Some rows have no size entry. The others give once, few or many, or a class for an expanded clone.

-	TRBV3-1	TRBJ2-2	-	TGTGCCAGCAGCCAAGATCGCGAGGTTTCCGGGGAGCTGTTTTTT	CASSQDREVSGELFF
few	TRBV28	TRBJ1-6	TRBD1	TGTGCCAGCAGTTCAAACTACCTGACAGGGCTGGGTTCACCCCTCCACTTT	CASSSNYLTGLGSPLHF
-	TRBV19	TRBJ1-5	TRBD1	TGTGCCAGTAGCCGGCCGGGACAGGGTGAGCCCCAGCATTTT	CASSRPGQGEPQHF
few	TRBV20-1	TRBJ2-7	-	TGCAGTGCTAGTGAAGTGGTAGCTTACGAGCAGTACTTC	CSASEVVAYEQYF
few	TRBV28	TRBJ2-5	TRBD2	TGTGCCAGCCCTGCCAGCGGGGGGGGAGGCCAAGAGACCCAGTACTTC	CASPASGGGGQETQYF
-	TRBV7-9	TRBJ1-4	-	TGTGCCAGCAGCCGAATGGAAAAACTGTTTTTT	CASSRMEKLFF
-	TRBV19	TRBJ1-2	-	TGTGCCAGTAGTAAGGAGAAGGGAGACTATGGCTACACCTTC	CASSKEKGDYGYTF
many	TRBV7-8	TRBJ2-5	-	TGTGCCAGCAGCAGGGTTGAGGGAGATGTAGAGACCCAGTACTTC	CASSRVEGDVETQYF
few	TRBV2	TRBJ2-2	-	TGTGCCAGCAAGTCCGTTGCCGGGGAGCTGTTTTTT	CASKSVAGELFF
many	TRBV6-5	TRBJ2-7	-	TGTGCCAGCAGTTACAAGATGGGGCAGTCTCGGACCTACGAGCAGTACTTC	CASSYKMGQSRTYEQYF
many	TRBV11-1	TRBJ2-2	TRBD1	TGTGCCAGCAGCTTAGAAGGGGACAGTCATATCAAGAACACCGGGGAGCTGTTTTTT	CASSLEGDSHIKNTGELFF